This T cell receptor (beta chain) originates from a study of T cells in women clearing cervical HPV infection. Study-wide background: Women with histologically confirmed HPV16-related CIN3 or worse, 2 with invasive cancer, served as cases. Case blood was drawn when the lesion was first found; control blood after infection became undetectable.

MY09/MY11 PCR detected cervical HPV DNA; dot-blot assigned genotypes. The method was immunoSEQ multiplex PCR; TCRdb's version includes in-frame clones alone and lacks a portion of them. Its table lists about 19,000 clones. In germline, CDR1 is SGHRS, CDR2 YFSETQ. V lost 0 bases to trimming and J lost 5 bases; unmatched junction nucleotides: 14. The CDR3 extends over 18 amino acids. Of note for this clone: Read data end 3 residues before the CDR3 end; the end is taken from the germline J gene.

The clonotype was recovered from a woman aged 18-69 years with a cervical HPV16 infection that either progressed to CIN3+ or cleared (not recorded which). V and J are TRBV5-1 and TRBJ2-1; 7 bases are shared with TRBD2. The material sequenced was blood buffy coat. The covered CDR3 bases are TGCGCCAGCAGCTTGGGCGTCGGGGGGACCTTGAGTAACAATGAG. Its translation: CASSLGVGGTLSNNE. The CDR3 as a whole reads CASSLGVGGTLSNNEQFF.